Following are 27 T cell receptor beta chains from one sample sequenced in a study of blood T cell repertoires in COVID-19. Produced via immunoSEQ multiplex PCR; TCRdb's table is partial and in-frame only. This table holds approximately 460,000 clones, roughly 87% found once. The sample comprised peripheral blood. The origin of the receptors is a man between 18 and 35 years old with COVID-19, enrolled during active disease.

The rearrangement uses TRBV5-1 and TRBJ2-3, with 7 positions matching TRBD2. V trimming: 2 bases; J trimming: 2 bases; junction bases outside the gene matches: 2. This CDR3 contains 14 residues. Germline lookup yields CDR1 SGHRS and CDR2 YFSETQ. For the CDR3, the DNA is TGCGCCAGCAGCTTTGGGGACTACACAGATACGCAGTATTTT. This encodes CASSFGDYTDTQYF.

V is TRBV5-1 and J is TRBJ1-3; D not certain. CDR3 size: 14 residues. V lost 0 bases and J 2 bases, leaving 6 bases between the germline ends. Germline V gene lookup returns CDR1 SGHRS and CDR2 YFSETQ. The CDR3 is CASSLAGTGNTIYF. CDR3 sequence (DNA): TGCGCCAGCAGCTTGGCGGGGACTGGAAACACCATATATTTT.

The CDR3 bases are TGTGCCACCAGCAGAGGTAGGCGGGACGGGGTGTACAATGAGCAGTTCTTC. Its translation: CATSRGRRDGVYNEQFF. This chain uses TRBV15 with TRBJ2-1, with D maybe TRBD2 (6 bases). Germline V gene sequence: CDR1 LNHNV, CDR2 YYDKDF (reference sequence). The V gene lost 1 base and the J gene lost 4 bases, with 17 bases spanning the gap. The CDR3 has 17 residues.

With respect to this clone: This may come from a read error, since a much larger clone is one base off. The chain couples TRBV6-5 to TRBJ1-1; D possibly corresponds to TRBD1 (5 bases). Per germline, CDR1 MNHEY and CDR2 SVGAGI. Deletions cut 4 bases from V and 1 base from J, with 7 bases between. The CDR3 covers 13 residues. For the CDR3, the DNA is TGTGCCAGCAGTTCGGGGGGGAACACTGAAGCTTTCTTT. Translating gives CASSSGGNTEAFF.

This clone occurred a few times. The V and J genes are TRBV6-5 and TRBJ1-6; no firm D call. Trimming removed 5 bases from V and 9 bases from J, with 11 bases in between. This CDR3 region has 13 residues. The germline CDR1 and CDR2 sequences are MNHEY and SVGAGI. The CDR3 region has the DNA TGTGCCAGCAGTCCCTACGCGGGTTCACCCCTCCACTTT. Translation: CASSPYAGSPLHF.

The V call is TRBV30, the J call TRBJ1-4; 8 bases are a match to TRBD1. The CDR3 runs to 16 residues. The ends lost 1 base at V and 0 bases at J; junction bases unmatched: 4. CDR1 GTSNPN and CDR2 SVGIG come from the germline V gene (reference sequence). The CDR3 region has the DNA TGTGCCTGGAGTGAAGGACAGGGCCCAACTAATGAAAAACTGTTTTTT. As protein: CAWSEGQGPTNEKLFF.

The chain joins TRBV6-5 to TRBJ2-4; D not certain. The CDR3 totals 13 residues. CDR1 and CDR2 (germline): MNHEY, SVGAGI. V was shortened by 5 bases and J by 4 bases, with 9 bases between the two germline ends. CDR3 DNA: TGTGCCAGCAGTCCTCTCGTGAAAAACATTCAGTACTTC. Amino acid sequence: CASSPLVKNIQYF.

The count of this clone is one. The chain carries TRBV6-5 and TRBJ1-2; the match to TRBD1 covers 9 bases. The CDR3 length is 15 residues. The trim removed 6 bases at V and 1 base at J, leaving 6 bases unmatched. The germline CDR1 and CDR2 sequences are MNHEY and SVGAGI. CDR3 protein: CASRPGTGFNYGYTF. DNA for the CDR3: TGTGCCAGCAGGCCTGGGACAGGGTTTAACTATGGCTACACCTTC.

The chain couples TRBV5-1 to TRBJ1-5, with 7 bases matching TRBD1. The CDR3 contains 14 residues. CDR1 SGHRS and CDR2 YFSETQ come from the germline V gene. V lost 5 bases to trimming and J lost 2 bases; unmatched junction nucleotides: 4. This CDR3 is CASSDTGGNQPQHF. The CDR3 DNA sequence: TGCGCCAGCAGTGACACAGGGGGCAATCAGCCCCAGCATTTT.

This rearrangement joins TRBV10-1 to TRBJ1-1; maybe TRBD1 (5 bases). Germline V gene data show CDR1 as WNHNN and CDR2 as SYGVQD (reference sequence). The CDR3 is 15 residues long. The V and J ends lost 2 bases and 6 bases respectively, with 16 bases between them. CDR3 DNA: TGCGCCAGCAGTGAGGGAGGGGCCATAGACGCTGAAGCTTTCTTT. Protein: CASSEGGAIDAEAFF.

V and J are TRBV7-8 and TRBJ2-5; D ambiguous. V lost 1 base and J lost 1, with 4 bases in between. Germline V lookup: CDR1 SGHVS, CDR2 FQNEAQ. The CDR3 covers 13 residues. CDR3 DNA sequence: TGTGCCAGCAGCTTAGGTAGCCAAGAGACCCAGTACTTC. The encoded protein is CASSLGSQETQYF.

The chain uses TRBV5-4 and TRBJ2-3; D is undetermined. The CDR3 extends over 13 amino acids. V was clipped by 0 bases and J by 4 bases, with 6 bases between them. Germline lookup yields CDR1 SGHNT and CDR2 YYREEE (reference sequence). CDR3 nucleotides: TGTGCCAGCAGCTTGGAGAGCCCAGATACGCAGTATTTT. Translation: CASSLESPDTQYF.

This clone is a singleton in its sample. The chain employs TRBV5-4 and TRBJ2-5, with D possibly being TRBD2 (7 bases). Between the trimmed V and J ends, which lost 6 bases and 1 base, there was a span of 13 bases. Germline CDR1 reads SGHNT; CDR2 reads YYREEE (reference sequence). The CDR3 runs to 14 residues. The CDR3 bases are TGTGCCAGCACCGGACAGCGGGGCCAAGAGACCCAGTACTTC. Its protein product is CASTGQRGQETQYF.

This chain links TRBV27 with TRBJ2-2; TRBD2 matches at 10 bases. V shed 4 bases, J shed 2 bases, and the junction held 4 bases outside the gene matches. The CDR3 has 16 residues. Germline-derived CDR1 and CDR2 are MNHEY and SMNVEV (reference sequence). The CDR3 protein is CASSSGLAVNTGELFF. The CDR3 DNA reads TGTGCCAGCAGTTCCGGACTAGCGGTTAACACCGGGGAGCTGTTTTTT.

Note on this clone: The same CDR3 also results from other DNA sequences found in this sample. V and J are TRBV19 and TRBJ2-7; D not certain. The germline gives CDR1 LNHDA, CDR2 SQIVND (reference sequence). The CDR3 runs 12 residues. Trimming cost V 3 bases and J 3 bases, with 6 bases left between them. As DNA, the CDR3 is TGTGCCAGTAGTATTGGCGGCTACGAGCAGTACTTC. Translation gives CASSIGGYEQYF.

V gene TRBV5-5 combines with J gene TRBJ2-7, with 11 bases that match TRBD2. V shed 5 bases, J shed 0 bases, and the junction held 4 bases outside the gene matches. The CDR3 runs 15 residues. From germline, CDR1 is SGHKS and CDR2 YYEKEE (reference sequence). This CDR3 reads CASSPSGGTSYEQYF. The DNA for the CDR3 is TGTGCCAGCAGTCCTAGCGGGGGGACCTCCTACGAGCAGTACTTC.

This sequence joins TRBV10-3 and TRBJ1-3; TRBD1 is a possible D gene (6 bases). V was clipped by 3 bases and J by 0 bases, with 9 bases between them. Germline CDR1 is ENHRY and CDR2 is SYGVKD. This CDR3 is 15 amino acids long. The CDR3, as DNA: TGTGCCATCAGTGATGGACAGAACTCTGGAAACACCATATATTTT. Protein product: CAISDGQNSGNTIYF.

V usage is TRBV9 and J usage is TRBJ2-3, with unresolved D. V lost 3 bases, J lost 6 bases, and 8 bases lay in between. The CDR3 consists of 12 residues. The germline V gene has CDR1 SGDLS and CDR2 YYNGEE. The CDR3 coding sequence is TGTGCCAGCAGCGCCCAGAGGGATACGCAGTATTTT. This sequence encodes CASSAQRDTQYF.

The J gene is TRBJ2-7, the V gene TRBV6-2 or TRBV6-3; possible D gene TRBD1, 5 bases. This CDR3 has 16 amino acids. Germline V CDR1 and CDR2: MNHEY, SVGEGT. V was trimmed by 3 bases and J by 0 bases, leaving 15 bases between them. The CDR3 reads CASSYLGQGLSYEQYF. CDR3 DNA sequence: TGTGCCAGCAGTTATCTAGGGCAGGGCCTCTCCTACGAGCAGTACTTC.

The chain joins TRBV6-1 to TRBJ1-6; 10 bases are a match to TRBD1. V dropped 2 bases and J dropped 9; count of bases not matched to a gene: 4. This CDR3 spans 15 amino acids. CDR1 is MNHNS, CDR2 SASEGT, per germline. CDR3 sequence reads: CASSEIDRGLSPLHF. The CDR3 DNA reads TGTGCCAGCAGTGAAATAGACAGGGGGCTTTCACCCCTCCACTTT.

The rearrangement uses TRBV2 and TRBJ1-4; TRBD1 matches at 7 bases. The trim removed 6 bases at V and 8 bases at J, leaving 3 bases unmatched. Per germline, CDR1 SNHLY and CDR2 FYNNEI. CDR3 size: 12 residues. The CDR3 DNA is TGTGCCAGCAGAGGGACAGCAGAAAAACTGTTTTTT. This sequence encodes CASRGTAEKLFF.

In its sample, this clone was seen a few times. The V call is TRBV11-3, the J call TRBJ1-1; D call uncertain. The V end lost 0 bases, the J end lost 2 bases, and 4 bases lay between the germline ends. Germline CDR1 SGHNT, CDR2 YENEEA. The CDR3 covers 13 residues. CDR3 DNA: TGTGCCAGCAGCTTAGACATTAACACTGAAGCTTTCTTT. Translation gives CASSLDINTEAFF. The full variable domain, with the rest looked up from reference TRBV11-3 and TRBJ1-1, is EAGVVQSPRYKIIEKKQPVAFWCNPISGHNTLYWYLQNLGQGPELLIRYENEEAVDDSQLPKDRFSAERLKGVDSTLKIQPAELGDSAVYLCASSLDINTEAFFGQGTRLTVV.

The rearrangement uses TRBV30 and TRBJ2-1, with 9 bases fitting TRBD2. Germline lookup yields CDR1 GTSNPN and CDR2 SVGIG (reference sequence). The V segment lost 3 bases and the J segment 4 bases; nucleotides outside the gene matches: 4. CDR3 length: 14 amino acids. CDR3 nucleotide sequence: TGTGCCTGGAGATTGACTAGCGGTTACAATGAGCAGTTCTTC. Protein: CAWRLTSGYNEQFF.

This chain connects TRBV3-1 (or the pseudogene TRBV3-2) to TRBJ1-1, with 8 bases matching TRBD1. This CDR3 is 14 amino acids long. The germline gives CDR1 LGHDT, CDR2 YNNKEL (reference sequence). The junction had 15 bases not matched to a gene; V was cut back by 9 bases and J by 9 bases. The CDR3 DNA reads TGTGCCAGTGAAGGGGCTCAGGGGGCCGGTCAAGCTTTCTTT. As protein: CASEGAQGAGQAFF.

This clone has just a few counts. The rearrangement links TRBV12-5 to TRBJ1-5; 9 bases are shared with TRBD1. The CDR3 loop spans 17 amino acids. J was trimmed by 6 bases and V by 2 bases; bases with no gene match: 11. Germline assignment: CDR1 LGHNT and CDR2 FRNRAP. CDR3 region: CASGLKLWGQGVQPQHF. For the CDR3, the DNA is TGTGCTAGTGGTTTGAAGTTATGGGGACAGGGCGTTCAGCCCCAGCATTTT.

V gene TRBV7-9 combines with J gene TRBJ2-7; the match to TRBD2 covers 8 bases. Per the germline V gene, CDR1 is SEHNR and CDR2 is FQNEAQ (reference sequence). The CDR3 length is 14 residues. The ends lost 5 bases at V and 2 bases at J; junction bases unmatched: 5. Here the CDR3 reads CASSASGYTYEQYF. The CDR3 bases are TGTGCCAGCAGCGCTAGCGGGTACACCTACGAGCAGTACTTC.

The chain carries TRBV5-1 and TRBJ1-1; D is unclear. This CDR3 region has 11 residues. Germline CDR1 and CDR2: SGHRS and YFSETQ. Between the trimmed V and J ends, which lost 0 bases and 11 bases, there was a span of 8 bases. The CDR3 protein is CASSLGGWAFF. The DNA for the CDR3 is TGCGCCAGCAGCTTGGGAGGGTGGGCTTTCTTT. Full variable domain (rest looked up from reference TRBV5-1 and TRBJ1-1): KAGVTQTPRYLIKTRGQQVTLSCSPISGHRSVSWYQQTPGQGLQFLFEYFSETQRNKGNFPGRFSGRQFSNSRSEMNVSTLELGDSALYLCASSLGGWAFFGQGTRLTVV.